This T cell receptor (beta chain) was recovered during a study of cytomegalovirus exposure and HLA in healthy donors (dated by TCRdb to between 2016 and 2019). With respect to the entire study: In an earlier analysis of 450 to 750 of the donors, 276 Gb of sequence data and 90 million to 120 million unique TCR beta sequences from approximately 180 million T cells were reported. An early release covering over 500 HLA-typed donors comprised about 300 gigabases of sequencing data and tens of millions of unique TCR sequences. Of the approximately 400 genotyped donors, 81% fell in the genetic ancestry cluster associated with self-reported Caucasian donors. The study aimed to test whether cataloging public T cell receptors could reveal signatures of past pathogen exposure. The study profiled the T cell repertoires of hundreds of subjects by immunosequencing and related them to cytomegalovirus serostatus. A separate validation cohort of over 95 different subjects was used in addition to the approximately 700-subject first cohort. To predict cytomegalovirus infection status, the study brought together high-throughput TCR immunosequencing, statistical association of individual TCRs with disease status, and machine learning. In a later analysis, previously published TCR beta repertoires from roughly 710 donors were re-analyzed and high-resolution HLA genotyping was added so that TCR occurrence patterns could be studied. In the later analysis, no new phenotypic data were used to find candidate immune exposures; instead, reliance was placed on TCR beta sequences and their occurrence across donors. To decide whether each TCR beta V gene segment behaved as functional or pseudogenic, an earlier analysis of approximately 620 of the donors relied on high-throughput TCR beta sequencing. Alongside the repertoire data, information on donor age, sex, ethnicity and CMV serostatus was compiled. A later genetic analysis took genome-wide SNP genotypes for about 55% of the 666 donors and used that subset as a discovery cohort. All discovery cohort repertoires had been generated on a single sequencing platform. Both class I and class II loci were covered by HLA typing, at four-digit resolution. Typing coverage varied by locus: 629-630 donors for A, B, C, DRB1 and DQB1; about 520 for DQA1; around 610 for DPA1; roughly 450 for DPB1. Because of strong linkage in the cohort, a handful of DR-DQ haplotypes were treated as single units for association and clustering. Among some 410 genotyped donors of the cohort, an average of approximately 220,000 unique TCR beta nucleotide sequences was sequenced per donor, of which 15% to 20% were non-productive. Broad study findings and their caveats: Sequencing depth was assumed to be roughly uniform across donors in the presence/absence analyses, though that assumption may not hold. In a later analysis, HLA-associated TCR beta chains were found to be more clonally expanded and to have lower generation probabilities than equally common non-associated chains. A later analysis associated approximately 17,000 TCR beta sequences with specific HLA alleles at a false discovery rate of 0.05. CMV serostatus was the only immune exposure information available for the cohort. When HLA alleles, especially DR and DQ, strongly co-occurred, TCR associations were difficult to assign to individual alleles. In a later genetic analysis, a missense DCLRE1C variant was associated with V-gene and J-gene trimming of TCR beta chains, and the association was replicated in an independent cohort. According to a later analysis, TCR association rates differed among HLA loci, with DRB1 alleles showing the most associated TCRs and HLA-C alleles showing the fewest. The cohort was sequenced for TCR beta chains only, and without alpha or paired-chain data the features that could be detected were limited. The sequencing pipeline was judged likely to have produced a cluster of highly shared sequence variants as a technical artifact. Broadly in line with IMGT annotations, most TCR beta V segments showed up in productive rearrangements about 87% or about 30% of the time in an earlier analysis of under 700 of the donors. According to a later genetic analysis, donors in an Asian-associated ancestry cluster had fewer N-insertions in productive TCRs than the approximately 670-donor mean. Most CMV-associated TCR beta chains appeared to be HLA-restricted in a later analysis, and the HLA associations seemed to be driven largely by CMV exposure. The study listed 150 to 200 TCR beta chains as associated with cytomegalovirus. Linkage disequilibrium might explain the correlated functional status among segregating V segments, but an unknown experimental factor could not be excluded. Three of the identified cytomegalovirus-associated TCR beta chains were confirmed in vitro to be specific for cytomegalovirus antigens. A further reported finding was that TCR beta sequences accurately predicted the HLA-A and HLA-B alleles for most subjects in the first cohort. The classifier was reported to diagnose cytomegalovirus status with high specificity and sensitivity in both the original and validation cohorts. The 87-base-pair reads could not distinguish some IMGT-functional V segments, including TRBV6-2 and TRBV6-3, so those segments were excluded. Across donors, most TCR sequences were observed very rarely, whereas some public TCRs were present in many individuals. It was suggested by the authors that the approach could potentially be generalized to other disease states and immunological phenotypes. According to a later analysis, parvovirus B19, influenza, CMV and Epstein-Barr virus appeared linked to several top co-occurrence clusters. Because counts were too low, about 15 rarely observed V segments, including chromosome 9 orphons, were left out of the earlier analysis of 587 of the donors. Because HLA typing was unavailable for some donors at each locus, only the typed subset was used in association tests.

Only one count was recorded for this clone. Its specific antigen is unknown. No base quality values were provided; no much bigger clone lies one nucleotide off. V lost 7 bases and J lost 5 bases, and the count of bases not matched to a germline gene is 8. The CDR3 runs 13 residues from the cysteine to the phenylalanine. The read is trimmed to its CDR3 DNA, 39 bases read in frame from base 1. Taken from the germline V gene (reference sequence), the CDR1 and CDR2 loops are GTSNPN and SVGIG. The cohort comprised some 680 healthy bone marrow donors. At the time of sampling, every cohort member was nominally healthy, though immune exposures that went unrecorded were likely present. The donor tested CMV seropositive, placing the donor among the 250 to 350 seropositive members of the cohort. A peripheral blood sample was provided by each donor, and peripheral blood mononuclear cells were used for TCR beta sequencing. The Qiagen DNeasy Blood Extraction Kit was used to extract genomic DNA from the blood cell samples.

Libraries were made using the immunoSEQ multiplex PCR assay. The multiplex PCR relied on a mix of 60 forward primers for TCR Vbeta segments and 13 reverse primers for TCR Jbeta segments. The CDR3 region of rearranged TCR beta genes was amplified from genomic DNA by a multiplex PCR assay. The Illumina HiSeq System was used to sequence the amplified TCR beta libraries as 87-base-pair reads. Per the authors' processing: In a later analysis, some 80 million unique TCR beta chains were counted across the 650 to 700 repertoires, and roughly 10 million of these chains were shared by at least two donors. Raw reads were error-corrected and collapsed into unique sequences with a nearest-neighbor algorithm that merged closely related sequences to remove PCR and sequencing errors. To assign V, D and J gene segments, CDR3 sequences were aligned to IMGT reference sequences. For a sequence to be retained, a match of at least six nucleotides was required to both a V gene segment and a J gene segment. Rearrangements were called productive when the CDR3 lacked stop codons and stayed in frame with V and J; all others were non-productive. Following IMGT convention, CDR3 was defined as the stretch from the second conserved V-encoded cysteine up to the conserved J-encoded phenylalanine. In an earlier analysis of roughly 580 of the donors, sequences lacking an unambiguous match to a single V gene segment were excluded. In an earlier analysis of approximately 590 of the donors, V segments were called functional above 56.7% productive rearrangements and were called segregating when the between-donor standard deviation exceeded 5%. A statistical classification framework was built for diagnosing cytomegalovirus status from the catalog of TCR beta chain sequences. A later analysis assigned V and J genes by comparing TCR nucleotide sequences with IMGT/GENE-DB human TR gene sequences. The TCRdist pipeline was used in a later analysis to assign CDR3 sequences and most-parsimonious VDJ recombination scenarios. A later analysis defined each TCR beta chain by its CDR3 amino acid sequence plus V-gene family, and excluded reads lacking a unique V-gene family. To address suspected cross-contamination and a sequencing artifact, a later analysis removed roughly 580 highly shared, low-generation-probability nucleotide sequences. For each public chain, a later analysis derived a clonal expansion index from normalized ranks of inferred template counts within each repertoire. In a later analysis, generation probabilities were computed using a VDJ recombination model fitted to out-of-frame rearrangements, and the results were checked against IGoR. In a later analysis, hypergeometric tests were used to score TCR-TCR, TCR-HLA and TCR-CMV co-occurrence, with a repertoire-size bias correction applied to TCR pairs. In a later analysis, false discovery rates were estimated by permuting HLA or CMV assignments 20 times. A later analysis grouped co-occurring TCRs with DBSCAN, adding TCRdist sequence similarity when clustering within HLA-allele-positive subsets. Repertoires with fewer than 30,000 or more than 120,000 public chains were left out of co-occurrence clustering, as were roughly five repertoires with anomalous nucleotide sharing. Entries here come from immuneACCESS through TCRdb and include only in-frame sequences with V and J called. Some clones fail to appear in such tables; in the studies checked, an unresolved V gene covers under half of the shortfall, and the cause of the remainder is unknown. Clone size and V and J calls were adopted from that table, with D and trimming inferred from the DNA. Counted in this sample were tens of thousands of clones; 60% to 80% of them appeared once. The ten largest clones capture about 23% of the sample.

This sequence uses TRBV30 and TRBJ1-1, and 9 bases in between align with TRBD1. The sequencing sample was made of PBMCs. The sequence was obtained from a woman between 45 and 60 years old in good health and CMV-seropositive. The encoded CDR3 is CAYRTGAGTEAFF. At the DNA level, the sequence is TGTGCCTATCGGACAGGGGCTGGGACTGAAGCTTTCTTT.